The clone carrying this TCR beta chain was observed many times. No antigen is known for it. MiXCR, run by TCRdb on the reads, gives a single entry per CDR3 protein. The data show about 600,000 distinct CDR3 sequences, roughly 26% seen once. Germline assignment: CDR1 SGHTA and CDR2 FQGNSA. The J segment lost 2 bases and the V segment lost 1 base, leaving 5 bases of the junction unmatched. This CDR3 is 16 amino acids long. The sample comes from a study of T cell repertoires in cytomegalovirus infection. Study at large: Indications of both CMV infection and matching HLA type were provided by public TCR beta signatures. Notes on the study in general: Public TCR beta family frequency separated CMV-and-HLA carriers, including in an independent cohort. HLA-C-restricted CMV clonotypes gave the most frequent clonotype in two of eight donors.

This TCR was recovered from a human donor in good health (CMV status not recorded). Some clones in this sample may be carry-over from other donors' samples. Sequencing was performed on CD8+ T cells from PBMCs. The rearrangement joins TRBV7-2 to TRBJ1-5, with 7 bases identical to TRBD1. CDR3 sequence (DNA): TGTGCCAGCAGCTTAGGAGTCAGGGGGGGCAATCAGCCCCAGCATTTT. It codes for CASSLGVRGGNQPQHF.